The next 22 T cell receptor beta chains were all read from a single sample in a study of shared clonotypes between healthy human individuals. As defined, naive CD8 cells were CD45RO-negative and positively selected for CCR7, with terminally differentiated effector memory CD45RA+ cells excluded. Clones were read by immunoSEQ multiplex PCR, and TCRdb kept only the in-frame ones, dropping some. The sample has about 870,000 clones; 80% to 95% are singletons. The sequencing input was naive CD8+ T cells sorted from blood. These receptors came from a man aged 25 to 40 in good health.

This chain joins TRBV15 and TRBJ2-7; 8 nucleotides agree with TRBD1. The junction had 10 bases not matched to a gene; V was cut back by 3 bases and J by 6 bases. In germline, CDR1 is LNHNV, CDR2 YYDKDF (reference sequence). This CDR3 region has 15 residues. The CDR3 protein is CATSSRTGTLAEQYF. Written as DNA, the CDR3 is TGTGCCACCAGCAGTAGGACAGGGACCTTGGCCGAGCAGTACTTC.

V and J are TRBV19 and TRBJ2-6; D gene unclear. Germline-derived CDR1 and CDR2 are LNHDA and SQIVND (reference sequence). V lost 6 bases and J lost 0, with 18 bases in between. The CDR3 spans 18 residues. CDR3: CASSPSPGDFSGANVLTF. For the CDR3, the DNA is TGTGCCAGTAGCCCCTCGCCTGGGGATTTCTCTGGGGCCAACGTCCTGACTTTC.

CDR3 nucleotides: TGTGCCAGCAGTTTCCCTAGCGGAGCCCTGGAGTACTTC. This codes for CASSFPSGALEYF. V gene TRBV28 combines with J gene TRBJ2-7; 7 bases fit TRBD2. Germline assignment: CDR1 MDHEN and CDR2 SYDVKM. This CDR3 contains 13 residues. Trimming at V came to 3 bases and at J to 11 bases, leaving 10 bases not matched to a gene.

The chain has TRBV5-4 and TRBJ1-1; D is perhaps TRBD1 (6 bases). Between the trimmed V and J ends, which lost 1 base and 4 bases, there was a span of 8 bases. The CDR3 extends over 13 amino acids. CDR1 and CDR2 (germline): SGHNT, YYREEE (reference sequence). In DNA form, the CDR3 reads TGTGCCAGCAGCTTGTGGGGGGCCACTGAAGCTTTCTTT. Amino acid sequence: CASSLWGATEAFF.

V is TRBV6-5 and J is TRBJ2-1, with 7 positions matching TRBD1. Germline V gene sequence: CDR1 MNHEY, CDR2 SVGAGI. With 0 bases clipped from V and 5 bases from J, the junction kept 1 base outside the gene matches. CDR3 length: 14 residues. The CDR3 region is CASSYSTGNNEQFF. DNA of the CDR3: TGTGCCAGCAGTTACTCGACAGGGAACAATGAGCAGTTCTTC.

The chain has TRBV5-4 and TRBJ2-7; 10 bases align to TRBD2. This CDR3 has 15 residues. Germline CDR1 is SGHNT and CDR2 is YYREEE (reference sequence). Germline trimming cut 4 bases from V and 0 bases from J; bases unmatched to any gene: 4. The DNA of the CDR3 is TGTGCCAGCAGCGCGGGACTAGCGAGCTCCTACGAGCAGTACTTC. It is translated as CASSAGLASSYEQYF.

V and J are TRBV29-1 and TRBJ1-2; possible D gene TRBD1, 5 bases. Trimming cost V 6 bases and J 5 bases, with 19 bases left between them. CDR1 is SQVTM and CDR2 is ANQGSEA in the germline V gene. The CDR3 consists of 14 residues. CDR3 in DNA: TGCAGCGTGCCTCTTGGAGGGGAGGGATATGGCTACACCTTC. Protein sequence: CSVPLGGEGYGYTF.

The rearrangement links TRBV4-3 to TRBJ1-5; D is unclear. V was trimmed by 0 bases and J by 6 bases, leaving 9 bases between them. This CDR3 has 14 amino acids. Germline lookup yields CDR1 LGHNA and CDR2 YSLEER. The CDR3 nucleotides read TGCGCCAGCAGCCAAGATTTTGCTACTCAGCCCCAGCATTTT. It codes for CASSQDFATQPQHF.

CDR3: CAISEPPGQRDYNEQFF. CDR3 sequence (DNA): TGTGCCATCAGTGAACCACCGGGACAGCGAGACTACAATGAGCAGTTCTTC. This chain uses TRBV10-3 with TRBJ2-1, with 7 positions matching TRBD1. The V gene end was trimmed by 3 bases and the J gene end by 3 bases; junction bases not matched to a gene: 11. Germline CDR1 ENHRY, CDR2 SYGVKD. The CDR3 is 17 amino acids.

The chain carries TRBV27 and TRBJ2-3, with 14 bases aligning to TRBD2. Germline V lookup: CDR1 MNHEY, CDR2 SMNVEV (reference sequence). J gave up 3 bases and V 5 bases, and 16 bases lay outside the gene matches. This CDR3 is 20 amino acids long. The CDR3 reads CASSTIPGTSGSEMTDTQYF. For the CDR3, the DNA is TGTGCCAGCAGTACCATACCCGGGACTAGCGGGAGTGAAATGACAGATACGCAGTATTTT.

The rearrangement links TRBV6-5 to TRBJ2-5, with D uncertain. The germline gives CDR1 MNHEY, CDR2 SVGAGI. The CDR3 loop spans 12 amino acids. Trimming left V 6 bases short and J 0 bases short, with 5 bases between. This chain's CDR3 is CASSRNQETQYF. Written as DNA, the CDR3 is TGTGCCAGCAGCCGAAACCAAGAGACCCAGTACTTC.

J is TRBJ2-1 and V is TRBV27, with 11 bases identical to TRBD2. V trimming: 6 bases; J trimming: 5 bases; junction bases outside the gene matches: 6. In germline, CDR1 is MNHEY, CDR2 SMNVEV (reference sequence). The CDR3 sequence is 15 residues long. The CDR3 region is CASRLAGGRDNEQFF. In nucleotides, the CDR3 is TGTGCCAGCAGATTAGCGGGAGGGCGGGACAATGAGCAGTTCTTC.

The genes are TRBV29-1 and TRBJ1-1; D call uncertain. Between the trimmed V and J ends, which lost 7 bases and 0 bases, there was a span of 15 bases. CDR1 is SQVTM and CDR2 is ANQGSEA in the germline V gene. The CDR3 is 14 residues long. CDR3 DNA sequence: TGCAGCGCCCACCCCGGACCCCTGAACACTGAAGCTTTCTTT. This codes for CSAHPGPLNTEAFF.

V gene TRBV12-5 combines with J gene TRBJ2-2, with TRBD1 as a possible D gene (5 bases). With 2 bases removed from V and 4 bases from J, the gap between germline ends came to 11 bases. CDR1 and CDR2 (germline): LGHNT, FRNRAP. This CDR3 comprises 15 residues. CDR3 protein: CASGLQGVGTGELFF. CDR3 in DNA: TGTGCTAGTGGTTTGCAGGGCGTAGGCACCGGGGAGCTGTTTTTT.

The chain employs TRBV28 and TRBJ1-4; 7 bases fit TRBD1. The J segment lost 5 bases and the V segment lost 4 bases, leaving 4 bases of the junction unmatched. This CDR3 region has 14 residues. Per the germline V gene, CDR1 is MDHEN and CDR2 is SYDVKM. The chain's CDR3 is CASSWDRRNEKLFF. The CDR3 nucleotides are TGTGCCAGCAGTTGGGACAGAAGGAATGAAAAACTGTTTTTT. Full variable domain (missing parts from reference TRBV28 and TRBJ1-4): DVKVTQSSRYLVKRTGEKVFLECVQDMDHENMFWYRQDPGLGLRLIYFSYDVKMKEKGDIPEGYSVSREKKERFSLILESASTNQTSMYLCASSWDRRNEKLFFGSGTQLSVL.

The rearrangement joins TRBV27 to TRBJ2-1; the D gene is possibly TRBD2 (6 bases). V was cut by 1 base and J by 0 bases, with 13 bases left in between. There are 17 residues in the CDR3. Germline values: CDR1 MNHEY, CDR2 SMNVEV (reference sequence). The CDR3 here is CASSLYALTSSYNEQFF. CDR3 DNA: TGTGCCAGCAGTTTATACGCTCTGACTAGCTCCTACAATGAGCAGTTCTTC.

This chain links TRBV4-1 with TRBJ1-4; D possibly corresponds to TRBD1 (5 bases). This CDR3 region has 15 residues. The V and J ends lost 3 bases and 6 bases respectively, with 14 bases between them. The germline CDR1 and CDR2 sequences are MGHRA and YSYEKL. The chain's CDR3 is CASSHPPSGDEKLFF. Here the CDR3 DNA reads TGCGCCAGCAGCCATCCCCCTTCGGGGGATGAAAAACTGTTTTTT.

In this sample, this clone turned up once. The chain carries TRBV27 and TRBJ1-4, with a weak D call TRBD1 (6 bases). Germline V CDR1 and CDR2: MNHEY, SMNVEV (reference sequence). The ends were cut back, 10 bases at V and 5 bases at J, with 14 bases in the middle. This CDR3 is 13 amino acids long. The CDR3 nucleotides read TGTGCCACTAGAGGCCAGGGGAATGAAAAACTGTTTTTT. This gives the protein CATRGQGNEKLFF.

This clone has just one count. The J gene is TRBJ2-7, the V gene TRBV13; maybe TRBD2 (5 bases). The CDR3 spans 17 residues. CDR1 and CDR2 (germline): PRHDT, FYEKMQ (reference sequence). V lost 4 bases, J lost 5 bases, and 24 bases lay in between. DNA for the CDR3: TGTGCCAGCAGCTCCTCGGGCGGGCATGCGCCCCACCACGAGCAGTACTTC. As protein: CASSSSGGHAPHHEQYF.

V and J are TRBV27 and TRBJ2-7, with D tentatively TRBD1 (6 bases). The CDR3 totals 14 residues. The V and J ends lost 6 bases and 0 bases respectively, with 12 bases between them. Germline V lookup: CDR1 MNHEY, CDR2 SMNVEV (reference sequence). The CDR3 coding sequence is TGTGCCAGCAGGGACAGTCCCAGCTCCTACGAGCAGTACTTC. The encoded protein is CASRDSPSSYEQYF.

This chain joins TRBV7-2 and TRBJ2-1; 10 bases are shared with TRBD2. CDR3 length: 16 residues. V shed 4 bases, J shed 7 bases, and the junction held 10 bases outside the gene matches. The germline CDR1 and CDR2 sequences are SGHTA and FQGNSA. The CDR3 region is CASSSLASGSRNEQFF. The CDR3 nucleotides are TGTGCCAGCAGCTCCCTAGCTAGCGGGAGTAGGAATGAGCAGTTCTTC. Full variable domain (remainder filled in from reference TRBV7-2 and TRBJ2-1): GAGVSQSPSNKVTEKGKDVELRCDPISGHTALYWYRQSLGQGLEFLIYFQGNSAPDKSGLPSDRFSAERTGGSVSTLTIQRTQQEDSAVYLCASSSLASGSRNEQFFGPGTRLTVL.

The genes are TRBV9 and TRBJ2-1, with 8 bases that match TRBD2. The CDR3 runs 17 residues. Germline trimming cut 0 bases from V and 7 bases from J; bases unmatched to any gene: 12. CDR1 SGDLS and CDR2 YYNGEE come from the germline V gene. This chain's CDR3 is CASSVAAGTRVVNEQFF. CDR3 in DNA: TGTGCCAGCAGCGTAGCCGCCGGGACTAGAGTTGTGAATGAGCAGTTCTTC.